The 13 T cell receptor beta chains below come from one sample, sequenced in a study of identical twins. One entry per CDR3 protein, called by TCRdb with MiXCR from the 5' RACE reads. The table has 250,000 or so distinct CDR3 sequences, around 8.8% seen once. This sample was shared with a second study, whose subject was yellow fever vaccine responses in identical twins.

The sequenced sample consisted of CD8+ T cells sorted from blood. All receptors come from a woman younger than 35 in good health.

This clonotype was picked up a small number of times. The chain carries TRBV27 and TRBJ1-3, with D perhaps TRBD1 (6 bases). The CDR3 runs to 15 residues. Per the germline V gene, CDR1 is MNHEY and CDR2 is SMNVEV (reference sequence). Trimming took 4 bases from V and 0 from J, leaving 10 bases between them. CDR3 amino acids: CASSSTGYSGNTIYF. The CDR3 DNA reads as TGTGCCAGCAGTTCGACAGGATACTCTGGAAACACCATATATTTT.

V and J are TRBV12-5 and TRBJ2-1; D is ambiguous. V was cut by 6 bases and J by 7 bases, with 19 bases left in between. CDR1 and CDR2 (germline): LGHNT, FRNRAP. This CDR3 has 15 residues. CDR3 in DNA: TGTGCTAGTGGCTTAACAGATACCATTGGGAATGAGCAGTTCTTC. Translated: CASGLTDTIGNEQFF. Drawing the rest from reference TRBV12-5 and TRBJ2-1, the complete variable domain is DARVTQTPRHKVTEMGQEVTMRCQPILGHNTVFWYRQTMMQGLELLAYFRNRAPLDDSGMPKDRFSAEMPDATLATLKIQPSEPRDSAVYFCASGLTDTIGNEQFFGPGTRLTVL.

V is TRBV28 and J is TRBJ2-1, with TRBD1 matching 9 bases. Germline V gene lookup returns CDR1 MDHEN and CDR2 SYDVKM. The CDR3 sequence is 14 residues long. J was trimmed by 3 bases and V by 6 bases; bases with no gene match: 3. The CDR3, as DNA: TGTGCCAGCAGAGACAGGGGGGGCTACAATGAGCAGTTCTTC. Its protein is CASRDRGGYNEQFF.

This clonotype was recorded many times. V gene TRBV13 combines with J gene TRBJ2-2, with no clear D. Germline values: CDR1 PRHDT, CDR2 FYEKMQ (reference sequence). The CDR3 contains 14 residues. V lost 5 bases and J lost 2, with 9 bases in between. The CDR3 bases are TGTGCCAGCAGCCCGGACGGAAACACCGGGGAGCTGTTTTTT. Its protein product is CASSPDGNTGELFF.

This clonotype was seen only a few times. J is TRBJ2-7 and V is TRBV4-3, with TRBD1 identical over 8 bases. V shed 5 bases and J 1 base; nucleotides not matched to a gene: 7. CDR1 and CDR2 (germline): LGHNA, YSLEER. This CDR3 is built from 15 residues. For the CDR3, the DNA is TGCGCCAGCAGCTTTACCCGACAGGGGTCCTACGAGCAGTACTTC. It specifies CASSFTRQGSYEQYF.

This clonotype showed up many times. The V gene is TRBV4-2, the J gene TRBJ1-4, with 7 bases that match TRBD1. Trimming at V came to 0 bases and at J to 5 bases, leaving 6 bases not matched to a gene. The CDR3 has 16 residues. Germline V gene lookup returns CDR1 LGHNA and CDR2 YNFKEQ. CDR3 bases: TGTGCCAGCAGCCAAGAACAGGGGCCCCAGAATGAAAAACTGTTTTTT. The encoded protein is CASSQEQGPQNEKLFF.

This sequence joins TRBV19 and TRBJ2-1, with TRBD1 identical over 7 bases. V dropped 7 bases and J dropped 0; count of bases not matched to a gene: 6. CDR3 length equals 15 residues. Germline CDR1 is LNHDA and CDR2 is SQIVND (reference sequence). CDR3: CASTPGQSSYNEQFF. CDR3 nucleotides: TGTGCCAGTACCCCGGGACAGAGCTCCTACAATGAGCAGTTCTTC.

This clonotype was found a few times. This sequence joins TRBV14 and TRBJ2-7; maybe TRBD2 (5 bases). The V gene lost 4 bases and the J gene lost 3 bases, with 10 bases spanning the gap. Germline V lookup: CDR1 SGHDN, CDR2 FVKESK. The CDR3 has 13 residues. CDR3 residues: CASSRRRDYEQYF. The CDR3 nucleotides are TGTGCCAGCAGCCGCCGCCGGGACTACGAGCAGTACTTC. Combining the CDR3 with reference TRBV14 and TRBJ2-7 gives the whole variable domain EAGVTQFPSHSVIEKGQTVTLRCDPISGHDNLYWYRRVMGKEIKFLLHFVKESKQDESGMPNNRFLAERTGGTYSTLKVQPAELEDSGVYFCASSRRRDYEQYFGPGTRLTVT.

This clonotype was detected many times. The chain is built from TRBV29-1 and TRBJ1-2, with D unresolved. Germline assignment: CDR1 SQVTM and CDR2 ANQGSEA. V shed 2 bases and J shed 5 bases, with 12 bases lying between them. CDR3 length equals 13 residues. In DNA form, the CDR3 reads TGCAGCGTTGAATTGGGTTTCCGGTATGGCTACACCTTC. Amino acids: CSVELGFRYGYTF.

This clonotype was observed a handful of times. The chain links TRBV7-9 to TRBJ2-2; possible D gene TRBD1, 6 bases. Germline V gives CDR1 SEHNR, CDR2 FQNEAQ (reference sequence). The CDR3 covers 17 residues. Trimming removed 5 bases from V and 0 bases from J, with 16 bases in between. CDR3 sequence: CASSPTRDTSNTGELFF. The DNA for the CDR3 is TGTGCCAGCAGCCCAACCCGGGACACTTCGAACACCGGGGAGCTGTTTTTT.

On this clonotype: A much larger clone is a single base away; this may be a read error. This sequence joins TRBV25-1 and TRBJ2-3, with a tentative D call TRBD2 (5 bases). Deletions cut 4 bases from V and 0 bases from J, with 11 bases between. The CDR3 contains 15 residues. In germline, CDR1 is MGHDK, CDR2 SYGVNS. Here the CDR3 DNA reads TGTGCCAGCAGTGGAACTAGATCGAGCACAGATACGCAGTATTTT. This encodes CASSGTRSSTDTQYF.

This clonotype was counted ten times or more. V usage is TRBV12-3 or TRBV12-4 and J usage is TRBJ2-5, with 7 bases fitting TRBD2. The CDR3 is 11 amino acids. The trim removed 10 bases at V and 3 bases at J, leaving 2 bases unmatched. The CDR3 nucleotides read TGTGCCACCCGGGGGGAAGAGACCCAGTACTTC. It specifies CATRGEETQYF.

This clonotype has a handful of counts. The chain employs TRBV7-3 and TRBJ2-1; D uncertain. The CDR3 consists of 13 residues. Trimming took 0 bases from V and 7 from J, leaving 7 bases between them. Germline lookup yields CDR1 SGHTA and CDR2 FQGTGA. CDR3 in DNA: TGTGCCAGCAGCTTAACGTTCGAGAATGAGCAGTTCTTC. It translates to CASSLTFENEQFF.